These 8 T cell receptor beta chains were sequenced from one sample in a study of early T cells in non-severe SARS-CoV-2 infection. A single record per CDR3 protein comes from TCRdb applying MiXCR to the 5' RACE reads. Seen here are 25,000 to 35,000 distinct CDR3 sequences, 4.7% observed once, and the top ten hold 6.5% to 8.5%. The sequenced sample consisted of whole blood. The receptor source for this set is an adult who was a healthcare worker with PCR-confirmed SARS-CoV-2 infection or an uninfected control (not recorded which).

This clonotype has at least ten counts. The chain recombines TRBV11-2 with TRBJ1-1, with 8 bases matching TRBD1. Germline lookup yields CDR1 SGHAT and CDR2 FQNNGV. CDR3 length: 15 amino acids. V shed 1 base and J 3 bases; nucleotides not matched to a gene: 4. The CDR3 protein is CASSLGKTGDTEAFF. The DNA of the CDR3 is TGTGCCAGCAGCTTAGGAAAGACAGGGGACACTGAAGCTTTCTTT.

This clonotype was seen repeatedly, ten times or more. The V and J genes are TRBV18 and TRBJ1-5; possible D gene TRBD1, 5 bases. Germline V lookup: CDR1 KGHSH, CDR2 LQKENI. The CDR3 length is 15 residues. Trimming removed 2 bases at V and 1 base at J, with 9 bases between. CDR3 coding DNA: TGTGCCAGCTCACCATGGGGGGGAAGCAATCAGCCCCAGCATTTT. Translation: CASSPWGGSNQPQHF.

This clonotype has ten or more counts. The V and J genes are TRBV4-1 and TRBJ2-4; D gene unclear. The CDR3 loop spans 19 amino acids. Germline V CDR1 and CDR2: MGHRA, YSYEKL. The ends were cut back, 4 bases at V and 4 bases at J, with 26 bases in the middle. The CDR3: CASSPLSQQQTLIKNIQYF. The DNA for the CDR3 is TGCGCCAGCAGCCCTTTGTCCCAGCAGCAGACACTAATAAAAAACATTCAGTACTTC.

Ten or more counts support this clonotype. V and J are TRBV7-9 and TRBJ2-7, with D perhaps matching TRBD1 (6 bases). The CDR3 runs to 15 residues. Trimming removed 1 base at V and 2 bases at J, with 12 bases between. Germline CDR1 is SEHNR and CDR2 is FQNEAQ (reference sequence). The CDR3 here is CASSLGQGSTYEQYF. The DNA for the CDR3 is TGTGCCAGCAGCTTAGGGCAGGGGTCCACCTACGAGCAGTACTTC.

This clonotype has ten or more counts. This chain connects TRBV7-2 to TRBJ2-3; TRBD2 agrees at 12 bases. J gave up 3 bases and V 1 base, and 2 bases lay outside the gene matches. The CDR3 covers 16 residues. Germline-derived CDR1 and CDR2 are SGHTA and FQGNSA. The CDR3 DNA sequence: TGTGCCAGCAGCTTAGGGGGACTAGCGGGTACAGATACGCAGTATTTT. Protein: CASSLGGLAGTDTQYF. Filled out from reference TRBV7-2 and TRBJ2-3, the complete variable domain reads GAGVSQSPSNKVTEKGKDVELRCDPISGHTALYWYRQSLGQGLEFLIYFQGNSAPDKSGLPSDRFSAERTGGSVSTLTIQRTQQEDSAVYLCASSLGGLAGTDTQYFGPGTRLTVL.

This clonotype showed up just a few times. This chain connects TRBV10-3 to TRBJ2-3; TRBD2 agrees at 14 bases. Trimming cost V 6 bases and J 3 bases; bases outside gene matches: 14. The CDR3 has 19 amino acids. Looked up from germline, CDR1 is ENHRY and CDR2 is SYGVKD. CDR3 in amino acids: CAISQTPGLAGAFTDTQYF. In nucleotides, the CDR3 is TGTGCCATCAGCCAGACTCCGGGACTAGCGGGGGCCTTTACAGATACGCAGTATTTT.

This clonotype was observed at least ten times. This rearrangement joins TRBV7-9 to TRBJ2-7; TRBD2 matches at 9 bases. There are 16 residues in the CDR3. V was clipped by 5 bases and J by 1 base; unmatched bases: 9. Germline CDR1 is SEHNR and CDR2 is FQNEAQ (reference sequence). The CDR3 DNA reads TGTGCCAGCAGCCGGCTCGGGACTAGCTATTCCTACGAGCAGTACTTC. Its protein product is CASSRLGTSYSYEQYF.

This clonotype was recorded at least ten times. V and J are TRBV7-2 and TRBJ1-1; 7 bases line up with TRBD1. From germline, CDR1 is SGHTA and CDR2 FQGNSA. V trimming: 4 bases; J trimming: 1 base; junction bases outside the gene matches: 3. This CDR3 comprises 14 residues. This CDR3 reads CASSWGQSNTEAFF. CDR3 nucleotide sequence: TGTGCCAGCAGCTGGGGACAGTCGAACACTGAAGCTTTCTTT.